A selection of T cell receptor beta chains follows, all from one sample in a study of OX40 agonist ivuxolimab in advanced cancers. Method: immunoSEQ multiplex PCR; TCRdb's copy keeps in-frame clones and lacks some. The data show 99,000 or so clones, roughly 80% seen once. Sequenced material: CD4+ or CD8+ T cells sorted from blood, taken in a trial of the OX40 agonist ivuxolimab. These receptor sequences come from an adult with an advanced solid tumor such as melanoma, head and neck, liver or kidney cancer. Both conserved end residues are part of each CDR3. Fields, in order: D gene, clone size, V gene, J gene, CDR3 protein, CDR3 DNA. The D gene is left open where the match is weak. Size values are once, few and many counts, or a class for expanded clones, and some rows have none.

D gene: TRBD2
clone size: .
V gene: TRBV7-2
J gene: TRBJ2-7
CDR3 protein: CASSLKGELLAWYF
CDR3 DNA: TGTGCCAGCAGCTTAAAGGGCGAGCTACTAGCGTGGTACTTC

D gene: .
clone size: .
V gene: TRBV6-1
J gene: TRBJ2-4
CDR3 protein: CASSSGYIQYF
CDR3 DNA: TGTGCCAGCAGTTCAGGGTACATTCAGTACTTC

D gene: .
clone size: .
V gene: TRBV6-1
J gene: TRBJ2-3
CDR3 protein: CASSGAATRTDTQYF
CDR3 DNA: TGTGCCAGCAGTGGGGCGGCGACTCGCACAGATACGCAGTATTTT

D gene: .
clone size: .
V gene: TRBV5-1
J gene: TRBJ1-1
CDR3 protein: CASSLGGVDEAFF
CDR3 DNA: TGCGCCAGCAGCTTGGGAGGGGTTGATGAAGCTTTCTTT

D gene: .
clone size: .
V gene: TRBV7-9
J gene: TRBJ2-5
CDR3 protein: CASSPREETQYF
CDR3 DNA: TGTGCCAGCAGCCCGAGGGAAGAGACCCAGTACTTC

D gene: TRBD1
clone size: .
V gene: TRBV6-5
J gene: TRBJ1-2
CDR3 protein: CASTGQGFGYTF
CDR3 DNA: TGTGCCAGCACCGGACAGGGTTTCGGCTACACCTTC

D gene: TRBD1
clone size: .
V gene: TRBV19
J gene: TRBJ1-5
CDR3 protein: CASSSTYRQGRFQPQHF
CDR3 DNA: TGTGCCAGTAGTTCGACCTACCGACAGGGCAGGTTCCAGCCCCAGCATTTT

D gene: .
clone size: .
V gene: TRBV15
J gene: TRBJ1-2
CDR3 protein: CATSRERVWGYTF
CDR3 DNA: TGTGCCACCAGCAGGGAACGGGTGTGGGGCTACACCTTC

D gene: .
clone size: .
V gene: TRBV30
J gene: TRBJ2-7
CDR3 protein: CAWARSSSYEQYF
CDR3 DNA: TGTGCCTGGGCTAGGTCCAGCTCCTACGAGCAGTACTTC

D gene: .
clone size: .
V gene: TRBV28
J gene: TRBJ2-7
CDR3 protein: CASSWAYEQYF
CDR3 DNA: TGTGCCAGCAGTTGGGCGTACGAGCAGTACTTC

D gene: .
clone size: .
V gene: TRBV5-5
J gene: TRBJ1-2
CDR3 protein: CASSLDTGPGYTF
CDR3 DNA: TGTGCCAGCAGCTTGGATACAGGGCCCGGCTACACCTTC

D gene: .
clone size: .
V gene: TRBV15
J gene: TRBJ1-3
CDR3 protein: CATSRDLGRGAYAGNTIYF
CDR3 DNA: TGTGCCACCAGCAGAGATCTAGGTAGGGGAGCCTATGCTGGAAACACCATATATTTT

D gene: .
clone size: .
V gene: TRBV10-2
J gene: TRBJ1-1
CDR3 protein: CASSAGNTEAFF
CDR3 DNA: TGCGCCAGCAGCGCCGGGAACACTGAAGCTTTCTTT

D gene: .
clone size: .
V gene: TRBV6-1
J gene: TRBJ2-1
CDR3 protein: CASSEQRVSYNEQFF
CDR3 DNA: TGTGCCAGCAGTGAGCAGCGGGTCTCCTACAATGAGCAGTTCTTC

D gene: TRBD1
clone size: .
V gene: TRBV7-3
J gene: TRBJ2-4
CDR3 protein: CASSRQGGQVAKNIQYF
CDR3 DNA: TGTGCCAGCAGCCGACAGGGGGGACAGGTAGCCAAAAACATTCAGTACTTC

D gene: .
clone size: once
V gene: TRBV7-2
J gene: TRBJ2-7
CDR3 protein: CASSLDYSYEQYF
CDR3 DNA: TGTGCCAGCAGCCTCGATTACTCCTACGAGCAGTACTTC

D gene: TRBD1
clone size: .
V gene: TRBV7-2
J gene: TRBJ1-4
CDR3 protein: CASSFGTVGEKLFF
CDR3 DNA: TGTGCCAGCAGCTTTGGGACAGTGGGCGAAAAACTGTTTTTT

D gene: .
clone size: .
V gene: TRBV5-4
J gene: TRBJ2-1
CDR3 protein: CASSLQITPLFLNEQFF
CDR3 DNA: TGTGCCAGCAGCTTGCAAATCACTCCCTTGTTCCTTAATGAGCAGTTCTTC

D gene: .
clone size: .
V gene: TRBV4-3
J gene: TRBJ1-2
CDR3 protein: CASSQEGQPNYGYTF
CDR3 DNA: TGCGCCAGCAGCCAAGAGGGACAACCGAACTATGGCTACACCTTC

D gene: .
clone size: .
V gene: TRBV5-1
J gene: TRBJ1-2
CDR3 protein: CASSFPEGYGYTF
CDR3 DNA: TGCGCCAGCAGCTTCCCGGAAGGCTATGGCTACACCTTC

D gene: .
clone size: .
V gene: TRBV5-1
J gene: TRBJ1-3
CDR3 protein: CASSLEGSGNTIYF
CDR3 DNA: TGCGCCAGCAGCTTGGAGGGGTCTGGAAACACCATATATTTT

D gene: .
clone size: .
V gene: TRBV2
J gene: TRBJ2-6
CDR3 protein: CASTPWGSSSGANVLTF
CDR3 DNA: TGTGCCAGCACCCCGTGGGGCAGCAGCTCTGGGGCCAACGTCCTGACTTTC

D gene: .
clone size: .
V gene: TRBV4-2
J gene: TRBJ1-2
CDR3 protein: CASSPGQIYGYTF
CDR3 DNA: TGTGCCAGCAGCCCCGGGCAGATCTATGGCTACACCTTC

D gene: .
clone size: .
V gene: TRBV18
J gene: TRBJ1-3
CDR3 protein: CASSPGAGNTIYF
CDR3 DNA: TGTGCCAGCTCACCAGGGGCTGGAAACACCATATATTTT

D gene: .
clone size: few
V gene: TRBV4-1
J gene: TRBJ1-2
CDR3 protein: CASSQDQGPGGYGYTF
CDR3 DNA: TGCGCCAGCAGCCAAGATCAGGGGCCGGGAGGCTATGGCTACACCTTC

D gene: .
clone size: .
V gene: TRBV18
J gene: TRBJ1-4
CDR3 protein: CASSPGPEKLFF
CDR3 DNA: TGTGCCAGCTCACCAGGGCCTGAAAAACTGTTTTTT

D gene: .
clone size: .
V gene: TRBV7-3
J gene: TRBJ2-5
CDR3 protein: CASSLTTGGETQYF
CDR3 DNA: TGTGCCAGCAGCCTAACGACAGGAGGGGAGACCCAGTACTTC